This record covers a single T cell receptor beta chain. Which antigen it targets is not known. Each CD8+ T cell subset was flow-sorted in triplicate, and 250,000 to 350,000 cells per subset were placed directly into RLT lysis buffer. Naive CD8+ T cells were defined stringently as CD45RO-CCR7+CD27+CD95- to exclude memory contaminants. Using standard density gradient centrifugation, peripheral blood mononuclear cells were isolated from buffy coats. A FACSAria III was used to flow-sort naive CXCR3-negative and CXCR3-positive CD8+ T cells. Total RNA was extracted from sorted cells using an RNeasy Mini Kit. The source of the sample is a study of CXCR3-negative and CXCR3-positive naive CD8 T cells (dated by TCRdb to 2018 to 2020). With regard to the full study: In total, 110 million to 150 million TRB reads were obtained, corresponding to roughly 1.5 +/- 0.3 million reads per library. Diversity and physicochemical repertoire analyses covered about a dozen donors pooled from two independent experiments. For the TRBV-TRBJ cluster analysis, the naive subsets came from 5 donors, while the memory cells came from 3 donors.

The instrument was a NextSeq 550. The Human TCR Profiling Kit (MiLaboratory) was used to make UMI-labeled 5' RACE TRB cDNA libraries. The full amount of extracted RNA was used for cDNA synthesis, and the full amount of resulting cDNA was used for PCR amplification. The libraries were made side by side, with each library going through the same number of PCR cycles. Per the authors' processing: With a requirement of at least two reads per UMI, MIGEC and MiXCR extracted about 50,000 +/- 10,000 unique UMI-labeled TRB cDNA molecules per library. An average of approximately 40,000 +/- 10,000 functional in-frame TRB CDR3 nucleotide clonotypes without stop codons was found per library. Diversity metrics, including normalized Shannon-Wiener and Chao1, were computed in VDJtools after downsampling to 5000 UMI-labeled TRB molecules per sample. VDJtools was used to calculate clonotype-size-weighted physicochemical properties of the central five CDR3 residues, namely interaction energy, strength, volume and Kidera factor 4. TCRdb reprocessed the reads and provides one entry for every CDR3 protein sequence; no DNA is given. The V and J calls follow TCRdb's processing rather than the paper's. For this sample, the table gives around 88,000 distinct CDR3 sequences. 0.75% to 0.95% of the sample is taken by the ten largest.

Study-level results and caveats: Both naive subsets had comparably high repertoire diversity, while memory CD8+ T cells had much lower repertoire diversity. Because surface CD5, which has been linked to self-reactivity in mice, was comparable between naive subsets, TCR interaction strength was also inferred from TRB CDR3 physicochemical properties. Freshly isolated PBMCs were used for most assays because CXCR3 expression went down partially after cryopreservation. TRB CDR3s from CXCR3-positive naive cells showed higher hydrophobicity (lower Kidera factor 4), lower energy, and higher strength and volume indices than CXCR3-negative naive cells. Within the same donor, TRBV-TRBJ usage looked similar between naive CXCR3-negative and CXCR3-positive cells, but memory cells had distinct patterns.

Measured from the cysteine to the phenylalanine, the CDR3 is 14 residues long. A DNA sequence was not provided. The germline V gene provides CDR1 SGDLS and CDR2 YYNGEE. The sequence was obtained from a human donor in good health. Some clones in this sample may be carry-over from other donors' samples. Sequences were obtained from naive CXCR3+ CD8+ T cells from blood. The cell subset or site label corresponds to: CD45RO-CCR7+CD27+CD95- naive CD8+ T cells expressing CXCR3 (TNR3+). The receptor chain draws on TRBV9 and TRBJ2-1; TCRdb proposes TRBD1, but this gene call is untestable without DNA. This receptor carries the CDR3 CASSVVTGNHEQFF.